The 7 T cell receptor beta chains given below trace back to one sample, sequenced in a study of OX40 agonist ivuxolimab in advanced cancers. TCRdb's table, derived via immunoSEQ multiplex PCR, lists solely in-frame clones and lacks some. The sample includes about 73,000 clones, around nine tenths of them seen just once. This sample comprised CD4+ or CD8+ T cells sorted from blood, obtained in a trial of the OX40 agonist ivuxolimab. Every receptor here comes from an adult with an advanced solid tumor such as melanoma, head and neck, liver or kidney cancer.

The chain combines TRBV4-3 with TRBJ1-6; no clear D. Per germline, CDR1 LGHNA and CDR2 YSLEER. V lost 2 bases and J 8 bases, leaving 7 bases between the germline ends. This CDR3 has 13 residues. As DNA, the CDR3 is TGCGCCAGCAGCCAACAGGTTGATTCACCCCTCCACTTT. Amino acid sequence: CASSQQVDSPLHF.

The CDR3 DNA sequence: TGTGCCAGTAGTGGGCGGGACAGGGGATTCTATCAGCCCCAGCATTTT. It encodes CASSGRDRGFYQPQHF. This chain links TRBV19 with TRBJ1-5; the match to TRBD1 covers 10 bases. Trimming took 5 bases from V and 5 from J; bases not matched to a gene: 9. Per the germline V gene, CDR1 is LNHDA and CDR2 is SQIVND (reference sequence). CDR3 size: 16 residues.

Note on this clone: Within the sample, other DNA sequences also encode this same CDR3. The chain combines TRBV27 with TRBJ2-5; TRBD1 matches at 8 bases. V dropped 6 bases and J dropped 4; count of bases not matched to a gene: 4. Germline V gene sequence: CDR1 MNHEY, CDR2 SMNVEV (reference sequence). This CDR3 comprises 13 residues. CDR3 nucleotides: TGTGCCAGCAGCGGACAGGGCAGAGAGACCCAGTACTTC. As protein: CASSGQGRETQYF.

This rearrangement joins TRBV5-6 to TRBJ1-6, with 9 nucleotides matching TRBD1. The V segment lost 4 bases and the J segment 0 bases; nucleotides outside the gene matches: 5. The CDR3 runs to 17 residues. CDR1 is SGHDT, CDR2 YYEEEE, per germline. The CDR3 DNA reads as TGTGCCAGCAGCCCCGGGACAGGGAGCTCCTATAATTCACCCCTCCACTTT. This codes for CASSPGTGSSYNSPLHF.

The chain joins TRBV19 to TRBJ2-3, with 7 bases fitting TRBD1. Germline V gives CDR1 LNHDA, CDR2 SQIVND (reference sequence). This CDR3 spans 16 amino acids. The junction had 9 bases not matched to a gene; V was cut back by 6 bases and J by 0 bases. In DNA, the CDR3 is TGTGCCAGTAGCATCGGGACAGCCTTTAGCACAGATACGCAGTATTTT. Amino acids: CASSIGTAFSTDTQYF.

The chain is built from TRBV27 and TRBJ2-7; 11 positions match TRBD2. With V trimmed by 6 bases and J by 3 bases, 7 bases remained unmatched. The CDR3 is 15 residues long. The germline V gene has CDR1 MNHEY and CDR2 SMNVEV (reference sequence). CDR3 loop: CASRLSGTSGYEQYF. The CDR3 DNA reads TGTGCCAGCAGACTATCCGGGACTAGCGGCTACGAGCAGTACTTC.

The table lists this clone with a few counts. This rearrangement joins TRBV18 to TRBJ1-1; 8 bases map to TRBD1. Germline lookup yields CDR1 KGHSH and CDR2 LQKENI. J was trimmed by 4 bases and V by 5 bases; bases with no gene match: 9. This CDR3 contains 15 residues. The DNA for the CDR3 is TGTGCCAGCTCATTAACAGCAGGACAGGGCACTGAAGCTTTCTTT. Translated, it gives CASSLTAGQGTEAFF.